The following is a T cell receptor beta chain sequence with its context. TCRbeta library construction was performed incorporating unique molecular identifiers. Via MiXCR, TCRdb re-called the PCR reads, giving one row per CDR3 protein. Here the sample spans about 420,000 distinct CDR3 sequences, around 16% being singletons. Germline CDR1 and CDR2: SGHVS and FNYEAQ. CDR3 length: 16 amino acids. V lost 3 bases to trimming and J lost 5 bases, with 19 bases between them. The record originates from a study of T-cell reconstitution after alpha-beta-depleted transplantation in children. The source material was PBMCs, mostly from graft donor cells, sampled 360 days after TCRalphabeta/CD19-depleted stem cell transplant. The chain employs TRBV7-6 and TRBJ2-5; no clear D. This receptor was obtained from a boy under two years old who had a stem cell transplant for Wiskott-Aldrich syndrome, so the T cells may come from the graft donor. The CDR3 DNA follows: TGTGCCAGCAGCTTGAATTTCCTCTCGAAATTTGAGACCCAGTACTTC. Its translation is CASSLNFLSKFETQYF.